This T cell receptor (beta chain) is drawn from a study of regulatory T cells in long-lasting Graves disease. Investigators prepared the TCR beta libraries by applying iRepertoire HTBI primers and Arm-PCR of CDR3 regions. TCRdb re-derived calls from the multiplex PCR reads in MiXCR, one entry per CDR3 protein. The sample contains 400,000 to 500,000 distinct CDR3 sequences, 14% to 15% of which appear only once. Regarding time point: newly diagnosed GD, antithyroid drugs for less than 3 months. The TCR library used RNA extracted from PBMCs. This sample also belongs to another study, concerning T cells in Graves' hyperthyroidism and ophthalmopathy. That work contributes: Patients having uncontrolled infection, another autoimmune disease, pregnancy or lactation were not included.

This sequence was found in a woman aged 30 to 39 with Graves disease. Sequenced material: peripheral blood mononuclear cells (PBMCs), taken at new diagnosis, from a patient treated with antithyroid drugs.

Here the CDR3 reads CASSSIAFTGELFF. The CDR3 bases are TGTGCCAGCAGTTCTATCGCCTTCACCGGGGAGCTGTTTTTT. This sequence joins TRBV6-5 and TRBJ2-2, with D unclear. V was shortened by 4 bases and J by 4 bases, with 10 bases between the two germline ends. Germline V lookup: CDR1 MNHEY, CDR2 SVGAGI. The CDR3 has 14 residues.